The sequence of this TCR beta chain was determined in a study of control samples from healthy donors and cancer patients. The length of the CDR3 is 17 residues. Germline trimming cut 3 bases from V and 1 base from J; bases unmatched to any gene: 4. Germline V gene data show CDR1 as KGHDR and CDR2 as SFDVKD. Sequencing was performed with immunoSEQ multiplex PCR; in TCRdb, only in-frame clones are kept and a portion is missing. The data hold about 190,000 clones, with 90% to 95% observed a single time. This chain joins TRBV24-1 and TRBJ1-4, with 10 bases identical to TRBD1. The clonotype comes from a man aged 18-30 years in good health. The specimen was blood. The CDR3 loop is CATSDGDRGGTNEKLFF. CDR3 DNA sequence: TGTGCCACCAGTGATGGGGACAGGGGTGGAACTAATGAAAAACTGTTTTTT.